A single sample is the source of the 10 T cell receptor beta chains below, sequenced in a study of T-cell memory formation after mild COVID-19. From the 5' RACE reads, TCRdb called clonotypes with MiXCR, one entry per CDR3 protein. The repertoire consists of roughly 580,000 distinct CDR3 sequences, with about 20% occurring once and the leading ten covering 12%. Sequences were obtained from PBMCs or a T cell subset sorted from them (not recorded which). The origin of the receptors is an adult woman who had mild COVID-19 (a few samples of this study predate the infection). Cell type and time point are not known.

This chain links TRBV12-3 or TRBV12-4 with TRBJ1-5, with 8 nucleotides matching TRBD1. V shed 1 base and J 6 bases; nucleotides not matched to a gene: 5. This CDR3 contains 15 residues. This CDR3 reads CASSLEQGGIQPQHF. The CDR3 bases are TGTGCCAGCAGTTTAGAACAGGGGGGAATTCAGCCCCAGCATTTT.

This clonotype occurred once. This chain joins TRBV12-3 or TRBV12-4 and TRBJ2-1, with D possibly TRBD1 on 6 matching bases. Trimming shortened V by 6 bases and J by 5 bases, and 14 bases separated the two germline ends. CDR3 length equals 14 residues. The CDR3 is CASSPPGAHNEQFF. The CDR3 DNA reads as TGTGCCAGCAGCCCTCCAGGGGCACACAATGAGCAGTTCTTC.

This clonotype was detected only a few times. This rearrangement joins TRBV5-4 to TRBJ2-7, with 9 bases identical to TRBD2. Germline V CDR1 and CDR2: SGHNT, YYREEE (reference sequence). The CDR3 length is 15 residues. Trimming at V came to 4 bases and at J to 5 bases, leaving 10 bases not matched to a gene. CDR3 region: CASSPDSGRRDEQYF. The CDR3 bases are TGTGCCAGCAGCCCGGATAGCGGGAGAAGAGACGAGCAGTACTTC.

This clonotype was found a few times. The rearrangement joins TRBV20-1 to TRBJ2-1; D ambiguous. The V end lost 3 bases, the J end lost 6 bases, and 18 bases lay between the germline ends. Germline V lookup: CDR1 DFQATT, CDR2 SNEGSKA (reference sequence). The CDR3 has 15 residues. DNA for the CDR3: TGCAGTGCTAGCCTCCCCGACCGATCGATCAATGAGCAGTTCTTC. Its translation: CSASLPDRSINEQFF.

This chain joins TRBV27 and TRBJ1-6; D is possibly TRBD1 (6 bases). The CDR3 runs to 14 residues. The germline V gene encodes CDR1 MNHEY and CDR2 SMNVEV (reference sequence). Trimming left V 3 bases short and J 7 bases short, with 10 bases between. The CDR3 coding sequence is TGTGCCAGCAGTTTTGTGGGGGCGAATTCACCCCTCCACTTT. Its translation: CASSFVGANSPLHF.

This sequence joins TRBV20-1 and TRBJ2-3; D ambiguous. Germline V gene lookup returns CDR1 DFQATT and CDR2 SNEGSKA (reference sequence). The V gene lost 5 bases and the J gene lost 6 bases, with 9 bases spanning the gap. The CDR3 covers 11 residues. The DNA of the CDR3 is TGCAGTGCTCATGCCGGGGATACGCAGTATTTT. As protein: CSAHAGDTQYF.

This clonotype was counted between two and nine times. The chain links TRBV15 to TRBJ1-5, with TRBD1 as a possible D gene (5 bases). V was shortened by 0 bases and J by 0 bases, with 12 bases between the two germline ends. Germline V lookup: CDR1 LNHNV, CDR2 YYDKDF (reference sequence). The length of the CDR3 is 17 residues. CDR3 DNA sequence: TGTGCCACCAGCAGAGACCCGGTGGGGGATAGCAATCAGCCCCAGCATTTT. Its translation is CATSRDPVGDSNQPQHF. Variable domain in full (rest from reference TRBV15 and TRBJ1-5): DAMVIQNPRYQVTQFGKPVTLSCSQTLNHNVMYWYQQKSSQAPKLLFHYYDKDFNNEADTPDNFQSRRPNTSFCFLDIRSPGLGDTAMYLCATSRDPVGDSNQPQHFGDGTRLSIL.

This clonotype has more than one count but fewer than ten. The chain employs TRBV4-1 and TRBJ1-2, with a weak D call TRBD1 (5 bases). Deletions cut 3 bases from V and 8 bases from J, with 16 bases between. Germline lookup yields CDR1 MGHRA and CDR2 YSYEKL. The CDR3 totals 14 residues. Here the CDR3 reads CASSHPGGGEGYTF. DNA for the CDR3: TGCGCCAGCAGCCACCCTGGCGGGGGTGAAGGCTACACCTTC.

The V and J genes are TRBV5-6 and TRBJ2-5; tentative D call: TRBD1 (5 bases). CDR1 is SGHDT, CDR2 YYEEEE, per germline. The CDR3 extends over 19 amino acids. V was pared by 4 bases and J by 2 bases, with 27 bases between. CDR3: CASSPKATIQGVGQETQYF. CDR3 DNA: TGTGCCAGCAGCCCCAAGGCTACGATCCAAGGGGTGGGTCAAGAGACCCAGTACTTC. Variable domain in full (rest from reference TRBV5-6 and TRBJ2-5): DAGVTQSPTHLIKTRGQQVTLRCSPKSGHDTVSWYQQALGQGPQFIFQYYEEEERQRGNFPDRFSGHQFPNYSSELNVNALLLGDSALYLCASSPKATIQGVGQETQYFGPGTRLLVL.

The chain recombines TRBV15 with TRBJ1-5; no clear D. This CDR3 comprises 14 residues. With 4 bases removed from V and 1 base from J, the gap between germline ends came to 8 bases. Germline V gene sequence: CDR1 LNHNV, CDR2 YYDKDF (reference sequence). CDR3 DNA: TGTGCCACCAGCAACAGCGGGAGCAATCAGCCCCAGCATTTT. Its translation: CATSNSGSNQPQHF.